This is a list of T cell receptor beta chains from one sample in a study of blood T cell repertoires in COVID-19. Assay: immunoSEQ multiplex PCR; the TCRdb copy retains only in-frame clones and omits some. This sample has roughly 47,000 clones, with around 85% found just once. The specimen sequenced was peripheral blood. Receptors were obtained from a woman older than 75 with COVID-19, enrolled during active disease. The CDR3 runs from the conserved cysteine through the conserved F or W. A D gene is named only where the DNA matches it firmly. For some rows the clone size is stated as once, few or many, or as a class when expanded; others skip it.

-	-	TRBV4-3	TRBJ2-3	CASSQDAGSGTQYF	TGCGCCAGCAGCCAAGATGCGGGTTCGGGCACGCAGTATTTT
-	-	TRBV6-2/TRBV6-3	TRBJ2-7	CASSLRRDKTYEQYF	TGTGCCAGCAGCCTAAGACGGGACAAAACCTACGAGCAGTACTTC
few	TRBD1	TRBV2	TRBJ2-5	CASRAPGGSETQYF	TGTGCCAGCAGGGCCCCAGGGGGCTCGGAGACCCAGTACTTC
-	-	TRBV4-1	TRBJ1-4	CASSQNQAGGEKLFF	TGCGCCAGCAGCCAAAACCAGGCGGGAGGGGAAAAACTGTTTTTT
-	TRBD2	TRBV4-1	TRBJ2-7	CASSSQREGLYEQYF	TGCGCCAGCAGCTCCCAGCGGGAGGGGCTCTACGAGCAGTACTTC
-	TRBD2	TRBV4-3	TRBJ2-7	CASSYSFGEGEQYF	TGCGCCAGCAGCTACTCTTTCGGGGAGGGCGAGCAGTACTTC
-	-	TRBV6-2/TRBV6-3	TRBJ1-1	CASSYGRQARRAEAFF	TGTGCCAGCAGTTACGGTCGACAGGCCCGTCGCGCTGAAGCTTTCTTT
-	TRBD1	TRBV6-5	TRBJ2-7	CASRKTGGSSYEQYF	TGTGCCAGCCGGAAAACAGGGGGAAGCTCCTACGAGCAGTACTTC
-	-	TRBV4-2	TRBJ2-1	CASSQDVRETHNEQFF	TGTGCCAGCAGCCAAGATGTAAGGGAGACCCACAATGAGCAGTTCTTC
-	TRBD1	TRBV2	TRBJ2-5	CASSEGAGGETQYF	TGTGCCAGCAGTGAAGGGGCAGGGGGAGAGACCCAGTACTTC
-	TRBD1	TRBV5-6	TRBJ1-5	CASSLKGAGSNQPQHF	TGTGCCAGCAGCTTAAAGGGGGCAGGGAGCAATCAGCCCCAGCATTTT
-	-	TRBV9	TRBJ2-3	CASSVLPGPTDTQYF	TGTGCCAGCAGCGTCTTACCAGGGCCCACAGATACGCAGTATTTT
-	TRBD2	TRBV11-2	TRBJ2-3	CASSPLRTSGDNTQYF	TGTGCCAGCAGCCCGCTCCGGACTAGCGGGGATAATACGCAGTATTTT
once	-	TRBV5-1	TRBJ2-7	CASSTGGFSYEQYF	TGCGCCAGCAGTACGGGCGGGTTCTCCTACGAGCAGTACTTC
-	TRBD1	TRBV6-2/TRBV6-3	TRBJ2-4	CASSPGQGAGAKNIQYF	TGTGCCAGCAGCCCAGGACAGGGGGCCGGGGCCAAAAACATTCAGTACTTC
-	TRBD1	TRBV3-1/TRBV3-2	TRBJ1-2	CASSLRGRGLGYGYTF	TGTGCCAGCAGCCTCAGGGGCAGGGGGCTAGGCTATGGCTACACCTTC
-	TRBD1	TRBV2	TRBJ2-4	CASSTDRAGKNIQYF	TGTGCCAGCAGTACTGACAGGGCCGGCAAAAACATTCAGTACTTC
-	TRBD1	TRBV27	TRBJ1-5	CASRSGQGRNQPQHF	TGTGCCAGCAGATCGGGACAGGGCAGAAATCAGCCCCAGCATTTT
-	-	TRBV18	TRBJ1-2	CASSPGLTSGGYTF	TGTGCCAGCTCACCGGGACTTACCAGCGGGGGCTACACCTTC
-	-	TRBV5-1	TRBJ2-2	CASSLTGYKAGELFF	TGCGCCAGCAGCTTGACAGGGTATAAGGCCGGGGAGCTGTTTTTT
-	TRBD1	TRBV2	TRBJ2-7	CASSEDRYSYEQYF	TGTGCCAGCAGTGAGGACAGGTACTCCTACGAGCAGTACTTC
-	TRBD1	TRBV20-1	TRBJ1-2	CSALRGDGYTF	TGCAGTGCTCTCAGGGGGGACGGCTACACCTTC
-	TRBD1	TRBV5-6	TRBJ1-2	CASSIGQGTNYGYTF	TGTGCCAGCAGCATAGGACAGGGGACTAACTATGGCTACACCTTC
few	-	TRBV29-1	TRBJ1-1	CSVVVVNTEAFF	TGCAGCGTTGTTGTAGTGAACACTGAAGCTTTCTTT
-	-	TRBV19	TRBJ2-3	CASSHRVSDTQYF	TGTGCCAGTTCTCACAGGGTTTCCGATACGCAGTATTTT
-	TRBD1	TRBV6-4	TRBJ2-3	CASSDPPGGTQYF	TGTGCCAGCAGTGACCCCCCAGGGGGTACGCAGTATTTT
-	-	TRBV5-6	TRBJ1-6	CASSEARGVLSSPLHF	TGTGCCAGCAGCGAGGCCCGCGGGGTTCTCAGTTCACCCCTCCACTTT
-	-	TRBV19	TRBJ2-1	CASSIGSYNEQFF	TGTGCCAGTAGTATAGGCAGCTACAATGAGCAGTTCTTC